These 30 T cell receptor beta chains originate from one sample sequenced in a study of cytomegalovirus exposure and HLA in healthy donors. The primer mix had 60 Vbeta and 13 Jbeta primers. Produced via immunoSEQ multiplex PCR; TCRdb's table is partial and in-frame only. The data contain 95,000 to 100,000 clones, approximately 77% of them singletons. Specimen: PBMCs. These receptors all come from a female donor in good health and CMV-seronegative.

The chain uses TRBV5-5 and TRBJ1-2; tentative D call: TRBD1 (5 bases). In germline, CDR1 is SGHKS, CDR2 YYEKEE (reference sequence). Trimming stripped 2 bases from V and 3 bases from J, with 20 bases between. The CDR3 is 17 amino acids. CDR3 region: CASSFISGGYGDYGYTF. Here the CDR3 DNA reads TGTGCCAGCAGCTTTATTTCGGGGGGGTACGGTGACTATGGCTACACCTTC.

This chain connects TRBV5-1 to TRBJ1-1; TRBD1 aligns across 10 bases. V shed 4 bases, J shed 0 bases, and the junction held 6 bases outside the gene matches. Germline values: CDR1 SGHRS, CDR2 YFSETQ. This CDR3 has 16 amino acids. CDR3 coding DNA: TGCGCCAGCAGCCGGGGACAGGGGTTGATGAACACTGAAGCTTTCTTT. Translating it yields CASSRGQGLMNTEAFF.

The rearrangement uses TRBV11-3 and TRBJ2-1; 11 positions match TRBD2. The V gene's germline CDR1 is SGHNT and CDR2 YENEEA. The CDR3 has 19 amino acids. With 3 bases clipped from V and 0 bases from J, the junction kept 10 bases outside the gene matches. This chain's CDR3 is CASSFTSGSFRSSYNEQFF. CDR3 DNA sequence: TGTGCCAGCAGCTTTACTAGCGGGAGTTTTAGGAGCTCCTACAATGAGCAGTTCTTC.

V and J are TRBV28 and TRBJ1-5, with D perhaps TRBD1 (5 bases). Trimming cost V 5 bases and J 7 bases, with 12 bases left between them. The CDR3 contains 13 residues. In germline, CDR1 is MDHEN, CDR2 SYDVKM. CDR3: CASSRRDQQPQHF. The CDR3 region has the DNA TGTGCCAGCAGTCGCAGGGATCAACAGCCCCAGCATTTT.

V and J are TRBV6-1 and TRBJ2-2; 10 positions agree with TRBD2. V shed 6 bases, J shed 5 bases, and the junction held 6 bases outside the gene matches. There are 15 residues in the CDR3. Germline V gene sequence: CDR1 MNHNS, CDR2 SASEGT. In nucleotides, the CDR3 is TGTGCCAGCAGGCTAGCGGGGGTGGGAACCGGGGAGCTGTTTTTT. It encodes CASRLAGVGTGELFF.

The CDR3 region is CASSTRQGASYEQYF. CDR3 coding DNA: TGTGCCAGCAGCACAAGACAGGGGGCGAGCTACGAGCAGTACTTC. The chain joins TRBV7-6 to TRBJ2-7; TRBD1 aligns across 10 bases. Trimming at V came to 5 bases and at J to 3 bases, leaving 7 bases not matched to a gene. CDR3 length equals 15 residues. Looked up from germline, CDR1 is SGHVS and CDR2 is FNYEAQ. Variable domain in full (rest from reference TRBV7-6 and TRBJ2-7): GAGVSQSPRYKVTKRGQDVALRCDPISGHVSLYWYRQALGQGPEFLTYFNYEAQQDKSGLPNDRFSAERPEGSISTLTIQRTEQRDSAMYRCASSTRQGASYEQYFGPGTRLTVT.

The V call is TRBV5-1, the J call TRBJ2-7; 7 positions agree with TRBD1. Germline trimming cut 2 bases from V and 1 base from J; bases unmatched to any gene: 3. The CDR3 loop spans 14 amino acids. Germline V gene data show CDR1 as SGHRS and CDR2 as YFSETQ. The CDR3 sequence is CASSLEGASYEQYF. CDR3 DNA: TGCGCCAGCAGCTTAGAGGGGGCTTCCTACGAGCAGTACTTC.

This chain joins TRBV5-1 and TRBJ1-1, with 8 positions matching TRBD1. Trimming at V came to 3 bases and at J to 4 bases, leaving 2 bases not matched to a gene. The CDR3 runs 13 residues. Germline lookup yields CDR1 SGHRS and CDR2 YFSETQ. CDR3: CASSSTGVTEAFF. The CDR3 DNA follows: TGCGCCAGCAGCTCGACAGGGGTCACTGAAGCTTTCTTT.

The J gene is TRBJ1-4, the V gene TRBV25-1, with D unresolved. Trimming left V 3 bases short and J 0 bases short, with 14 bases between. The CDR3 consists of 17 residues. The V gene's germline CDR1 is MGHDK and CDR2 SYGVNS. DNA of the CDR3: TGTGCCAGCAGTGATTCCCCGGGGAGCCCAACTAATGAAAAACTGTTTTTT. It specifies CASSDSPGSPTNEKLFF.

V usage is TRBV21-1 and J usage is TRBJ1-1; the D call in the table, TRBD1, was not verified against the DNA. TRBV21-1 constitutes a pseudogene. CDR3 length: 14 amino acids. Written as DNA, the CDR3 is TGTGCCAGCAGCTGTACAGGGGTGAACACTGAAGCTTTCTTT. Translating gives CASSCTGVNTEAFF.

This clone has only a few counts. The chain carries TRBV2 and TRBJ1-4; D is unresolved. Trimming stripped 7 bases from V and 0 bases from J, with 9 bases between. The CDR3 consists of 14 residues. The germline CDR1 and CDR2 sequences are SNHLY and FYNNEI. This chain's CDR3 is CASITHATNEKLFF. The CDR3 DNA reads TGTGCCAGCATCACACATGCAACTAATGAAAAACTGTTTTTT.

This chain joins TRBV21-1 and TRBJ2-7; the table's D call, TRBD1, has no DNA check behind it. TRBV21-1 is recorded as a pseudogene. The CDR3 runs to 18 residues. As DNA, the CDR3 is TGTGCCAGCAGCAAACTTGGTCCAGGGCAAATCCACTCCTACGAGCAGTACTTC. This gives the protein CASSKLGPGQIHSYEQYF.

To note about this clone: One end of the junction is discordant with germline, which a read error may explain. The chain recombines TRBV19 with TRBJ2-3; 7 bases line up with TRBD1. CDR1 LNHDA and CDR2 SQIVND come from the germline V gene (reference sequence). This CDR3 is built from 17 residues. DNA of the CDR3: TGTGCCAATAGTCTTGACAGGGATCGATTCGGCACAGATACGCAGTATTTT. Encoded protein: CANSLDRDRFGTDTQYF.

This clone was counted between two and nine times. The chain employs TRBV6-6 and TRBJ1-6; 7 bases align to TRBD1. The CDR3 has 15 residues. Germline assignment: CDR1 MNHNY and CDR2 SVGAGI (reference sequence). Trimming cost V 7 bases and J 5 bases; bases outside gene matches: 8. CDR3 coding DNA: TGTGCCAGCAAAGAAACAGGGGCCAATAATTCACCCCTCCACTTT. This encodes CASKETGANNSPLHF.

This chain uses TRBV28 with TRBJ2-3, with 11 bases matching TRBD2. V was pared by 3 bases and J by 2 bases, with 4 bases of the junction left unmatched. The CDR3 sequence is 16 residues long. Germline lookup yields CDR1 MDHEN and CDR2 SYDVKM. CDR3 coding DNA: TGTGCCAGCAGTTTCCTAGCGGGAGGCTACACAGATACGCAGTATTTT. Translating gives CASSFLAGGYTDTQYF.

The chain employs TRBV30 and TRBJ1-5; D not certain. The CDR3 consists of 13 residues. The V gene lost 3 bases and the J gene lost 4 bases, with 10 bases spanning the gap. CDR1 GTSNPN and CDR2 SVGIG come from the germline V gene (reference sequence). DNA of the CDR3: TGTGCCTGGAGGGCCAGTTGGAATCAGCCCCAGCATTTT. It specifies CAWRASWNQPQHF.

This clone was picked up one time. The V and J genes are TRBV11-3 and TRBJ1-6; TRBD1 matches 7 bases. In germline, CDR1 is SGHNT, CDR2 YENEEA. CDR3 length equals 14 residues. Losses at the gene ends were 3 bases for V and 7 bases for J; bases not matched to a gene: 3. The CDR3 coding sequence is TGTGCCAGCAGCTTGGGGACAGCGAATTCACCCCTCCACTTT. It codes for CASSLGTANSPLHF.

The chain recombines TRBV7-6 with TRBJ1-1; a possible D gene is TRBD1 (6 bases). Germline CDR1 SGHVS, CDR2 FNYEAQ. The CDR3 runs to 14 residues. The ends were cut back, 1 base at V and 5 bases at J, with 11 bases in the middle. CDR3 protein: CASSLEQGRTEAFF. CDR3 nucleotide sequence: TGTGCCAGCAGCTTAGAACAGGGAAGGACTGAAGCTTTCTTT.

The gene calls are TRBV11-2 and TRBJ2-1; 9 nucleotides agree with TRBD2. Trimming removed 1 base from V and 5 bases from J; junction bases left unmatched: 6. Germline lookup yields CDR1 SGHAT and CDR2 FQNNGV. The CDR3 is 16 residues long. The chain's CDR3 is CASSLVPTSGHNEQFF. The CDR3 coding sequence is TGTGCCAGCAGCTTAGTTCCGACTAGCGGACACAATGAGCAGTTCTTC.

The chain recombines TRBV11-3 with TRBJ2-2, with a weak D call TRBD2 (5 bases). The CDR3 extends over 15 amino acids. The germline gives CDR1 SGHNT, CDR2 YENEEA. V was trimmed by 3 bases and J by 5 bases, leaving 13 bases between them. The CDR3: CASSFGGRGTGELFF. The CDR3 DNA is TGTGCCAGCAGCTTTGGTGGGAGAGGTACCGGGGAGCTGTTTTTT. The full variable domain, in which reference TRBV11-3 and TRBJ2-2 provide the parts outside the CDR3, is EAGVVQSPRYKIIEKKQPVAFWCNPISGHNTLYWYLQNLGQGPELLIRYENEEAVDDSQLPKDRFSAERLKGVDSTLKIQPAELGDSAVYLCASSFGGRGTGELFFGEGSRLTVL.

This clone was found a few times. The V gene is TRBV15, the J gene TRBJ1-2; no clear D. The V end lost 3 bases, the J end lost 2 bases, and 10 bases lay between the germline ends. The CDR3 is 14 amino acids. The germline CDR1 and CDR2 sequences are LNHNV and YYDKDF (reference sequence). In DNA form, the CDR3 reads TGTGCCACCAGCAGTATGTATATAAACTATGGCTACACCTTC. It codes for CATSSMYINYGYTF.

The CDR3 region is CAGGLAGGGTGELFF. DNA for the CDR3: TGTGCCGGCGGACTAGCGGGAGGAGGGACCGGGGAGCTGTTTTTT. The chain has TRBV19 and TRBJ2-2, with 14 bases lining up with TRBD2. This CDR3 is 15 amino acids long. Germline values: CDR1 LNHDA, CDR2 SQIVND (reference sequence). The ends lost 11 bases at V and 5 bases at J; junction bases unmatched: 7.

V and J are TRBV19 and TRBJ2-3; no reliable D call. This CDR3 spans 13 amino acids. The V end was cut by 5 bases, the J end by 8 bases, with 14 bases between. Germline assignment: CDR1 LNHDA and CDR2 SQIVND (reference sequence). CDR3 nucleotides: TGTGCCAGTAGTCCCCAACCCTATGCTACGCAGTATTTT. It yields the protein CASSPQPYATQYF.

CDR3 in amino acids: CASSRGEGGNSPLHF. CDR3 coding DNA: TGTGCCAGCAGTCGAGGGGAAGGAGGGAATTCACCCCTCCACTTT. V gene TRBV6-5 combines with J gene TRBJ1-6; TRBD1 is a possible D gene (5 bases). Per germline, CDR1 MNHEY and CDR2 SVGAGI. With 5 bases removed from V and 7 bases from J, the gap between germline ends came to 15 bases. This CDR3 is built from 15 residues.

The V call is TRBV9, the J call TRBJ2-7; 8 bases are shared with TRBD2. Germline CDR1 SGDLS, CDR2 YYNGEE. CDR3 size: 15 residues. The junction had 10 bases not matched to a gene; V was cut back by 3 bases and J by 5 bases. CDR3 sequence reads: CASSASGSPVNEQYF. In DNA, the CDR3 is TGTGCCAGCAGCGCCAGCGGGAGCCCTGTCAACGAGCAGTACTTC. Complete variable domain (other parts from reference TRBV9 and TRBJ2-7): DSGVTQTPKHLITATGQRVTLRCSPRSGDLSVYWYQQSLDQGLQFLIQYYNGEERAKGNILERFSAQQFPDLHSELNLSSLELGDSALYFCASSASGSPVNEQYFGPGTRLTVT.

This chain uses TRBV28 with TRBJ2-1, with 10 bases aligning to TRBD1. The length of the CDR3 is 16 residues. Per the germline V gene, CDR1 is MDHEN and CDR2 is SYDVKM. The junction had 11 bases not matched to a gene; V was cut back by 6 bases and J by 6 bases. The CDR3 loop reads CASSLRGDRGRNEQFF. The CDR3 coding sequence is TGTGCCAGCAGCCTAAGGGGAGACAGGGGGCGCAATGAGCAGTTCTTC. The whole variable domain, remainder taken from reference TRBV28 and TRBJ2-1, is DVKVTQSSRYLVKRTGEKVFLECVQDMDHENMFWYRQDPGLGLRLIYFSYDVKMKEKGDIPEGYSVSREKKERFSLILESASTNQTSMYLCASSLRGDRGRNEQFFGPGTRLTVL.

The chain employs TRBV15 and TRBJ1-5; 9 bases line up with TRBD1. CDR1 and CDR2 from the germline V gene are LNHNV and YYDKDF (reference sequence). V lost 0 bases to trimming and J lost 6 bases; unmatched junction nucleotides: 6. CDR3 length equals 16 residues. In nucleotides, the CDR3 is TGTGCCACCAGCAGAGATGCGCCGACAGGGGGTCAGCCCCAGCATTTT. Amino acid sequence: CATSRDAPTGGQPQHF.

As to this clone: An end of the junction does not agree with germline; a read error may underlie this. The chain combines TRBV7-7 with TRBJ2-1; D might be TRBD1 (6 bases). Germline V gives CDR1 SSHAT, CDR2 FNYEAQ (reference sequence). CDR3 length equals 15 residues. CDR3 loop: CASSLVGASYNEQFF. Here the CDR3 DNA reads TGTGCTAGCAGCCTGGTGGGGGCCTCCTACAATGAGCAGTTCTTC. Combining the CDR3 with reference TRBV7-7 and TRBJ2-1 gives the whole variable domain GAGVSQSPRYKVTKRGQDVTLRCDPISSHATLYWYQQALGQGPEFLTYFNYEAQPDKSGLPSDRFSAERPEGSISTLTIQRTEQRDSAMYRCASSLVGASYNEQFFGPGTRLTVL.

This chain uses TRBV4-3 with TRBJ2-7; D is unresolved. Deletions cut 4 bases from V and 0 bases from J, with 10 bases between. This CDR3 region has 14 residues. Germline assignment: CDR1 LGHNA and CDR2 YSLEER. The CDR3 spells CASSPSWASYEQYF. The CDR3 DNA sequence: TGCGCCAGCAGCCCAAGCTGGGCCTCCTACGAGCAGTACTTC.

A single count supports this clone. The chain links TRBV6-1 to TRBJ2-7, with TRBD2 as a possible D gene (5 bases). Germline CDR1 MNHNS, CDR2 SASEGT. V was trimmed by 5 bases and J by 2 bases, leaving 13 bases between them. The CDR3 extends over 14 amino acids. The CDR3 coding sequence is TGTGCCAGCAGTCTCGGCCGAGGGCCCTACGAGCAGTACTTC. Protein: CASSLGRGPYEQYF.